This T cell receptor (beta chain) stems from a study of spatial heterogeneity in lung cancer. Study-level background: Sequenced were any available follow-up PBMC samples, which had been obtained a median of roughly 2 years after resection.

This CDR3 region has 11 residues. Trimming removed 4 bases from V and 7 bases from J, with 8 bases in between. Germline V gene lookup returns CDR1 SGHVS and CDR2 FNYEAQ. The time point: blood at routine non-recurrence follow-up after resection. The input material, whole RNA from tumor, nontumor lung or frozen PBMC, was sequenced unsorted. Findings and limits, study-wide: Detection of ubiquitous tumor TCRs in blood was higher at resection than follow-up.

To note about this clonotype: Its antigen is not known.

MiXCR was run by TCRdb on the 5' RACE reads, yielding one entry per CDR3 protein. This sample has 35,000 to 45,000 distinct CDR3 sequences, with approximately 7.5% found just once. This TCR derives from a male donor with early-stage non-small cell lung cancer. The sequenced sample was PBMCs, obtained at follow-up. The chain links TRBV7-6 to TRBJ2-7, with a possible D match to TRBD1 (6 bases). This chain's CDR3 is CASSSDREQYF. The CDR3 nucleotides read TGTGCCAGCAGCTCCGACAGGGAGCAGTACTTC.